One T cell receptor beta chain is described in this entry. As yet, its antigen is unknown. Generated by immunoSEQ multiplex PCR, the TCRdb table keeps only in-frame clones and is missing some. This sample has about 73,000 clones; approximately 89% occur once, and the top ten carry under 0.85%. V dropped 4 bases and J dropped 6; count of bases not matched to a gene: 7. The germline gives CDR1 SGHNT, CDR2 YYREEE (reference sequence). The CDR3 covers 15 residues. The sample belongs to a study of OX40 agonist ivuxolimab in advanced cancers. The wider study: Patients received ivuxolimab, an agonistic anti-OX40 (CD134) antibody. General study results and limits: Patients with a partial response at 0.1-3.0 mg/kg had among the lowest clonal expansion. CD8+ T cells showed, on average, more clonal expansion than CD4+ cells.

The rearrangement links TRBV5-4 to TRBJ2-2, with 9 nucleotides matching TRBD2. Sequencing was performed on CD4+ or CD8+ T cells sorted from blood, taken in a trial of the OX40 agonist ivuxolimab. The receptor was isolated from an adult with an advanced solid tumor such as melanoma, head and neck, liver or kidney cancer. CDR3 sequence: CASSEGTSRAGELFF. The DNA of the CDR3 is TGTGCCAGCAGCGAGGGGACTAGCAGGGCCGGGGAGCTGTTTTTT.